The entry that follows covers one TCR beta chain sequence. The sample belongs to a study of cytomegalovirus exposure and HLA in healthy donors. CDR3 length equals 14 residues. The V segment lost 10 bases and the J segment 5 bases; nucleotides outside the gene matches: 8. Germline V gene data show CDR1 as MNHNS and CDR2 as SASEGT. The PCR used 60 Vbeta and 13 Jbeta primers. The table came from immunoSEQ multiplex PCR; TCRdb's copy has only in-frame clones and leaves some out. This table has some 180,000 clones, roughly 9.4% appearing once. The chain couples TRBV6-1 to TRBJ2-2, with 9 positions matching TRBD1. Sequencing used PBMCs. This receptor was identified in a woman in her 30s in good health and CMV-seropositive. CDR3 loop: CATSYRGHTGELFF. CDR3 in DNA: TGTGCCACCTCTTACAGGGGGCATACCGGGGAGCTGTTTTTT.